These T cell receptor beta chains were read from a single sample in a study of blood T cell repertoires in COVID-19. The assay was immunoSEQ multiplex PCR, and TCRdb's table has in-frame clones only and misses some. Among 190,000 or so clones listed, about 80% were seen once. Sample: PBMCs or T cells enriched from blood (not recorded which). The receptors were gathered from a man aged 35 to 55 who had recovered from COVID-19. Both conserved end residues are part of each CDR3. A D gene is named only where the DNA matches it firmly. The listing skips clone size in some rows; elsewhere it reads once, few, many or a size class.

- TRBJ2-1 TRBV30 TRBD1 CAWKPRTGAGNEQFF TGTGCCTGGAAACCTCGGACAGGGGCAGGTAATGAGCAGTTCTTC
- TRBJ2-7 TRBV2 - CASSVEGYEQYF TGTGCCAGCAGTGTGGAGGGCTACGAGCAGTACTTC
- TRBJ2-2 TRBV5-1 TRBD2 CASSLGLAGNTGELFF TGCGCCAGCAGCTTAGGGCTAGCGGGGAACACCGGGGAGCTGTTTTTT
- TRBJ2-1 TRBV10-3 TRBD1 CAISGMTGQGELF TGTGCCATCAGTGGGATGACGGGACAGGGGGAACTCTTC
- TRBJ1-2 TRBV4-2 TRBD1 CASSQGQDNYGYTF TGTGCCAGCAGCCAGGGACAGGATAACTATGGCTACACCTTC
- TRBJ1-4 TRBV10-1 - CASSETFRDYATNEKLFF TGCGCCAGCAGTGAAACTTTCAGGGACTACGCAACTAATGAAAAACTGTTTTTT
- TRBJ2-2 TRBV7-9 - CASSSPPRGTGELFF TGTGCCAGCAGCTCGCCTCCTAGGGGTACCGGGGAGCTGTTTTTT
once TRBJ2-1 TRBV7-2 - CASSSYSSYNEQFF TGTGCCAGCAGCTCCTATAGCTCCTACAATGAGCAGTTCTTC
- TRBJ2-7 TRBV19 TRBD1 CATGTGGRYEQYF TGTGCCACCGGGACAGGGGGCCGCTACGAGCAGTACTTC
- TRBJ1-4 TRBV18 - CASSRGGTNEKLFF TGTGCCAGCTCACGAGGGGGAACTAATGAAAAACTGTTTTTT
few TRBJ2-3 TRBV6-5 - CASGRTASTDTQYF TGTGCCAGCGGAAGGACAGCGAGCACAGATACGCAGTATTTT
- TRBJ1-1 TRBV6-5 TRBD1 CASRVQGNEAFF TGTGCCAGCAGGGTACAGGGGAATGAAGCTTTCTTT
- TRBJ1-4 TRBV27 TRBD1 CASSLGQGREKLFF TGTGCCAGCAGTCTCGGACAGGGTCGGGAAAAACTGTTTTTT
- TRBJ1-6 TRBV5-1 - CASSFAGKSDSPLHF TGCGCCAGCAGCTTCGCCGGGAAGTCGGATTCACCCCTCCACTTT
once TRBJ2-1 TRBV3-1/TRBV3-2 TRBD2 CASSLTGLAGGNSYNEQFF TGTGCCAGCAGCCTGACGGGACTAGCGGGGGGAAATTCCTACAATGAGCAGTTCTTC
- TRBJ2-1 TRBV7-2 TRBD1 CASSPQGASGYEQFF TGTGCCAGCAGTCCTCAGGGGGCCAGCGGATATGAGCAGTTCTTC
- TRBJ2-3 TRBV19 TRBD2 CASSSYGGAPTDTQYF TGTGCCAGTAGTTCGTACGGGGGGGCCCCCACAGATACGCAGTATTTT
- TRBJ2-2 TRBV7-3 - CASSLLGRGGTGELFF TGTGCCAGCAGCTTACTCGGTAGAGGGGGCACCGGGGAGCTGTTTTTT
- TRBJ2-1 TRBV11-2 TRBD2 CASSLVWSERGHNEQFF TGTGCCAGCAGCTTAGTATGGTCGGAGCGGGGGCACAATGAGCAGTTCTTC
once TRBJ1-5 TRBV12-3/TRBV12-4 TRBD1 CASSLDRDQPQHF TGTGCCAGCAGTCTTGACAGGGATCAGCCCCAGCATTTT
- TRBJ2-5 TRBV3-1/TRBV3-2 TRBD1 CASSQDPRNLKDREKETQYF TGTGCCAGCAGCCAAGATCCGCGAAATCTAAAAGACAGGGAAAAAGAGACCCAGTACTTC
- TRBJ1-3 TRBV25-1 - CASSDIDRNTIYF TGTGCCAGCAGTGATATTGACAGGAACACCATATATTTT
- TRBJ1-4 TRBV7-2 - CASSPRGETNEKLFF TGTGCCAGCAGCCCCAGGGGCGAGACTAATGAAAAACTGTTTTTT
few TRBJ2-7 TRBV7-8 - CASRIAASYEQYF TGTGCCAGCAGGATAGCGGCGAGCTACGAGCAGTACTTC
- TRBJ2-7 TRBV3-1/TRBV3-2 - CASSQRTEAYEQYF TGTGCCAGCAGCCAAAGGACGGAGGCCTACGAGCAGTACTTC
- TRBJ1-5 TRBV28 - CASSPIGVSNQPQHF TGTGCCAGCAGTCCCATCGGGGTTAGCAATCAGCCCCAGCATTTT
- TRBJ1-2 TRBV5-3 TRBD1 CARIVVTDRVRSHGYTF TGTGCCAGAATTGTCGTGACTGACAGGGTACGGTCGCATGGCTACACCTTC
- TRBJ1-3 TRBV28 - CASSFRTGTGNTIYF TGTGCCAGCAGTTTTCGTACAGGGACTGGAAACACCATATATTTT
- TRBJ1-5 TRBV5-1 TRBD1 CASSLDPGQASQPQHF TGCGCCAGCAGCTTGGACCCGGGACAGGCTAGTCAGCCCCAGCATTTT
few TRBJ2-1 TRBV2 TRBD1 CASSEAGTGGFNEQFF TGTGCCAGCAGTGAAGCGGGGACAGGGGGCTTCAATGAGCAGTTCTTC
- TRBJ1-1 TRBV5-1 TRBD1 CASSLSHTGGTEAFF TGCGCCAGCAGCCTATCACATACAGGGGGAACTGAAGCTTTCTTT
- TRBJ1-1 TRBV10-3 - CAISGRPGLNTEAFF TGTGCCATCAGTGGTCGGCCAGGGCTTAATACTGAAGCTTTCTTT
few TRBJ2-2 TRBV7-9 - CASRSLLGLLNTGELFF TGTGCCAGCAGATCACTCCTTGGGCTGCTAAACACCGGGGAGCTGTTTTTT
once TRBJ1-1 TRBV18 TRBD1 CASSPTRTGGGTEAFF TGTGCCAGCTCACCGACCCGTACAGGGGGCGGCACTGAAGCTTTCTTT
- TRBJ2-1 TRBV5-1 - CASSLATSHNEQFF TGCGCCAGCAGCTTGGCCACTAGCCACAATGAGCAGTTCTTC
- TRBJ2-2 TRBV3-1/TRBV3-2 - CASSQVEAMNTGELFF TGTGCCAGCAGCCAAGTAGAGGCGATGAACACCGGGGAGCTGTTTTTT
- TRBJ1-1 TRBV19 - CASSQQTGGRTEAFF TGTGCCAGTAGTCAACAGACGGGTGGGAGAACTGAAGCTTTCTTT
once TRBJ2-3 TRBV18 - CASSPGSSWPTDTQYF TGTGCCAGCTCACCCGGGTCCTCGTGGCCCACAGATACGCAGTATTTT
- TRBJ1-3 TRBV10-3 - CAITKDGNSGNTIYF TGTGCCATCACTAAGGACGGGAACTCTGGAAACACCATATATTTT
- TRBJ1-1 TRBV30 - CAWSVLPTGQYTEAFF TGTGCCTGGAGTGTACTGCCGACTGGACAATACACTGAAGCTTTCTTT
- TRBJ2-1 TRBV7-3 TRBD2 CASSLLAGIPNEQFF TGTGCCAGCAGTTTACTAGCGGGGATACCTAATGAGCAGTTCTTC
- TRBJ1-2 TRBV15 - CATSRAQADGYTF TGTGCCACCAGCAGAGCACAGGCAGATGGCTACACCTTC
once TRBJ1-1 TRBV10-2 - CASSEEGLRVNTEAFF TGCGCCAGCAGTGAGGAAGGCCTGCGGGTGAACACTGAAGCTTTCTTT
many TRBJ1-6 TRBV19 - CASSAQGDRTPLHF TGTGCCAGTAGCGCGCAGGGTGACAGGACACCCCTCCACTTT
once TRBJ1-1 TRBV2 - CASRSLLRTEAFF TGTGCCAGCAGATCCCTGTTGCGCACTGAAGCTTTCTTT
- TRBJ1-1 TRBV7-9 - CASSLQGITEAFF TGTGCCAGCAGCTTACAGGGGATAACTGAAGCTTTCTTT
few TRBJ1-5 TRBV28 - CASSFWGVRNQPQHF TGTGCCAGCAGTTTTTGGGGGGTCCGCAATCAGCCCCAGCATTTT
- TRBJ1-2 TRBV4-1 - CASSRLNYGYTF TGCGCCAGCAGCCGTCTTAACTATGGCTACACCTTC
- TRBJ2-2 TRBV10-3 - CAISARGDGGELFF TGTGCCATCAGTGCGCGGGGAGATGGCGGGGAGCTGTTTTTT
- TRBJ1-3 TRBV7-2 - CASSLQGRLSGNTIYF TGTGCCAGCAGCCTTCAGGGGCGTCTGTCTGGAAACACCATATATTTT